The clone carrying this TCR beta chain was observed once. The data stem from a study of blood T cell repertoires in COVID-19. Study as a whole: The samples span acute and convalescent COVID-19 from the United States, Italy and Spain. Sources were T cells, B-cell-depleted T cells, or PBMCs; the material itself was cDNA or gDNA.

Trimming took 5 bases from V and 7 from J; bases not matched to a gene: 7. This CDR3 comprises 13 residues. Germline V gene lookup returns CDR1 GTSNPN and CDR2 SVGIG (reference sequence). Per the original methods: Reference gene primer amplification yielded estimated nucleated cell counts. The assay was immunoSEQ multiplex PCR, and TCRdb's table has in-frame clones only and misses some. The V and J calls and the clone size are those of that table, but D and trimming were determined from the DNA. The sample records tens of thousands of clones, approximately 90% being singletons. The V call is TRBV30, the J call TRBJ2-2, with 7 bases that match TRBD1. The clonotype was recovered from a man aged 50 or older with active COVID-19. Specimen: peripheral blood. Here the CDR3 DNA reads TGTGCCTGGCGTCCACAGGGGTACGGGGAGCTGTTTTTT. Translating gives CAWRPQGYGELFF.